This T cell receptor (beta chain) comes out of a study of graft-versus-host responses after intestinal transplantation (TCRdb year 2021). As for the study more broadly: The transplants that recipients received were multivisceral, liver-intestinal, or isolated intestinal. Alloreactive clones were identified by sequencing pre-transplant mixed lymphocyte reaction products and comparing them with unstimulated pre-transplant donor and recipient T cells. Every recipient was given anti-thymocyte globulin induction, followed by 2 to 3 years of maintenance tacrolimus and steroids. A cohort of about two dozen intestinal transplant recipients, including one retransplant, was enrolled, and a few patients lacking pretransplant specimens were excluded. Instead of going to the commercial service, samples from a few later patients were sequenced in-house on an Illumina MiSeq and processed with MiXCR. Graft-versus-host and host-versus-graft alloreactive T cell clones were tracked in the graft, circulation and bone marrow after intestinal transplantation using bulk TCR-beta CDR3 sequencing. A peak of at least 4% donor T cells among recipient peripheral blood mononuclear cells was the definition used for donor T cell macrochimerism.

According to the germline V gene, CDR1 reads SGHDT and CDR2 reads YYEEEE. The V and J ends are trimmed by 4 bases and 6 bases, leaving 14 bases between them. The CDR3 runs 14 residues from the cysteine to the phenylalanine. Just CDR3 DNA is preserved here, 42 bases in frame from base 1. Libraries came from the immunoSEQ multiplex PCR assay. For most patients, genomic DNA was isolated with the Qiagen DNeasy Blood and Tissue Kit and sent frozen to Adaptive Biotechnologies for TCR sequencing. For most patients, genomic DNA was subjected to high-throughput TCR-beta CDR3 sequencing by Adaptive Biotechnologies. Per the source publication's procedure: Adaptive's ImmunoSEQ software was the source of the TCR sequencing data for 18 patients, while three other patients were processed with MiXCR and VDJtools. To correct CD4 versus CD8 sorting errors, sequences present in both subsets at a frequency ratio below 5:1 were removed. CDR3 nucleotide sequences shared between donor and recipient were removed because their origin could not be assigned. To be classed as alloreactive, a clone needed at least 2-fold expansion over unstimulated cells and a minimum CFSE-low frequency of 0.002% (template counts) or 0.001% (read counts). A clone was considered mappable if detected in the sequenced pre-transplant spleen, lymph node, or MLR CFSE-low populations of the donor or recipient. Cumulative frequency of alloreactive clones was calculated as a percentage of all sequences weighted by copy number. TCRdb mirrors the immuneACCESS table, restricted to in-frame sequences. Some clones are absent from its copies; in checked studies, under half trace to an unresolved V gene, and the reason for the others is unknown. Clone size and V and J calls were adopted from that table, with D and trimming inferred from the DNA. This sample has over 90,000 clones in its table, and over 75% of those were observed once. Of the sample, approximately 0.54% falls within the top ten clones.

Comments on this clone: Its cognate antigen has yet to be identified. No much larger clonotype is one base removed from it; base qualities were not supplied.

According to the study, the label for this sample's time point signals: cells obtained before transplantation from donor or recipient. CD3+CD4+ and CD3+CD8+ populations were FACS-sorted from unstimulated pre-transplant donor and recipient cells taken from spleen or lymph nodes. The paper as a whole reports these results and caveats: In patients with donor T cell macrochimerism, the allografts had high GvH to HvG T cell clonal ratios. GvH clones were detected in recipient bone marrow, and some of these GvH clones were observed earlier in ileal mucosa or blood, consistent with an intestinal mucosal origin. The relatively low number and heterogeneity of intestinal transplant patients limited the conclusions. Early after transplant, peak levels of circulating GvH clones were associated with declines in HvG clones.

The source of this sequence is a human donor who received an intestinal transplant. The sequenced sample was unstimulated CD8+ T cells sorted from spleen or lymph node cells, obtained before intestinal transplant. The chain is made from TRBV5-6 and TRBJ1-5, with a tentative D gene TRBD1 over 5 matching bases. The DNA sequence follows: TGTGCCAGCAGCGTCGGGGGAGAAGGTCAGCCCCAGCATTTT. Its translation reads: CASSVGGEGQPQHF.